This TCR beta chain appears in the sequencing data of a study of human T cells and chemical hapten exposure. Study-wide background: There were weekly diphenylcyclopropenone doses to the scalp for patients throughout the roughly 23-week study. Study-level points and caveats: Among expanded TCRs, significantly more large CDR3 similarity clusters formed than among controls. Counts of TCRs above 1 in 1000 frequency stayed unchanged with DPC sensitization.

Losses at the gene ends were 1 base for V and 0 bases for J; bases not matched to a gene: 8. CDR1 and CDR2 (germline): LGHNA, YSLEER. This CDR3 is built from 18 residues. The sample's time point: patch test 1, 2 weeks after DPC sensitization. Stated treatment: therapeutic diphenylcyclopropenone sensitization with weekly scalp DPC. Per the original methods: Per sample, the median was approximately 100,000 TCRs, with values from around 25,000 to 690,000. TCRdb re-analysed the RACE reads in MiXCR, keeping a single row per CDR3 protein. The V and J calls here are based on TCRdb, not the publication. This table has 95,000 to 150,000 distinct CDR3 sequences, approximately 13% appearing once. This clonotype was found many times. The target antigen is unknown.

The V gene is TRBV4-3, the J gene TRBJ1-3; 8 bases agree with TRBD1. The sequencing used whole blood, collected in connection with sensitization to the hapten diphenylcyclopropenone (DPC). This sequence was found in a man aged 18 to 29 with alopecia areata. Some clones in this sample may be carry-over from other donors' samples. The CDR3 is CASSQGGRGPSSGNTIYF. The CDR3 bases are TGCGCCAGCAGCCAAGGGGGCAGGGGGCCCAGCTCTGGAAACACCATATATTTT.